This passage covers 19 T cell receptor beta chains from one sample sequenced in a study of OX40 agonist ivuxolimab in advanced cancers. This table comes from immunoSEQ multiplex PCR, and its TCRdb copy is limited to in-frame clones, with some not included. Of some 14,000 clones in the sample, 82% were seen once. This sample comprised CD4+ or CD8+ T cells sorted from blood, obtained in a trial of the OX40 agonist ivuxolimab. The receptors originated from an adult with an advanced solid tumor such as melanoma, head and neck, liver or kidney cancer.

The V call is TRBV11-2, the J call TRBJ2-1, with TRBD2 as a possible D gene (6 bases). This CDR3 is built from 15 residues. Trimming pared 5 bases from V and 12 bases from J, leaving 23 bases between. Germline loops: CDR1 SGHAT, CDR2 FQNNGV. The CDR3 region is CASSPSRLPGEWQFF. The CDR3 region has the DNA TGTGCCAGCAGCCCGAGTAGGCTACCGGGAGAATGGCAGTTCTTC.

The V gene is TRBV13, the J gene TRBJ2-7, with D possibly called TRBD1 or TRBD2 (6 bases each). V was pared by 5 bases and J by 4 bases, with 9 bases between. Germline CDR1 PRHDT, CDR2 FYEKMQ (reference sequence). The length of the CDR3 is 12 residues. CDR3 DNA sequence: TGTGCCAGCAGCCAAGGGGGGTACGAGCAGTACTTC. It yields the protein CASSQGGYEQYF.

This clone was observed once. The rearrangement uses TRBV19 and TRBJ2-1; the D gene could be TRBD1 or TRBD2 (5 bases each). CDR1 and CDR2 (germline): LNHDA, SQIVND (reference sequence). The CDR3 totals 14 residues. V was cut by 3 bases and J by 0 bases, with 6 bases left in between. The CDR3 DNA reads TGTGCCAGTAGTATGGGGGACTCCTACAATGAGCAGTTCTTC. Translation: CASSMGDSYNEQFF.

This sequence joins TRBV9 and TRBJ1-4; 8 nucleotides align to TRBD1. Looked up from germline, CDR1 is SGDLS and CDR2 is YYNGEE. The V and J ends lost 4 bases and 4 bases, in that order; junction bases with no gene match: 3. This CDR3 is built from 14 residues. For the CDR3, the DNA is TGTGCCAGCAGCATAACAGGGGGTAATGAAAAACTGTTTTTT. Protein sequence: CASSITGGNEKLFF.

The CDR3 is CASSSIAGAVSYNEQFF. The CDR3 DNA sequence: TGTGCCAGCAGTTCTATAGCGGGGGCGGTCTCCTACAATGAGCAGTTCTTC. This chain joins TRBV27 and TRBJ2-1, with TRBD2 identical over 9 bases. CDR3 length: 17 amino acids. J lost 0 bases, V lost 4 bases, and 7 bases had no gene match. Germline V gene sequence: CDR1 MNHEY, CDR2 SMNVEV (reference sequence).

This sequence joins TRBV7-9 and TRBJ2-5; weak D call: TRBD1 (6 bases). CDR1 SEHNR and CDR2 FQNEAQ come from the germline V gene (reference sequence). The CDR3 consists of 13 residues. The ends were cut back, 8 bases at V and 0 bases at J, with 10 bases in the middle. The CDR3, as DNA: TGTGCCAGCGGACAGAGATACCAAGAGACCCAGTACTTC. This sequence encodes CASGQRYQETQYF.

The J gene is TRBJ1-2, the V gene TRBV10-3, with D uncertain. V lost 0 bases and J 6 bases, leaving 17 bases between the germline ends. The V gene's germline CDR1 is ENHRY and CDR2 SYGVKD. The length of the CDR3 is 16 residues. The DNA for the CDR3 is TGTGCCATCAGTGAGTCTTTTGCCTCGTTGAAGAATGGCTACACCTTC. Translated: CAISESFASLKNGYTF.

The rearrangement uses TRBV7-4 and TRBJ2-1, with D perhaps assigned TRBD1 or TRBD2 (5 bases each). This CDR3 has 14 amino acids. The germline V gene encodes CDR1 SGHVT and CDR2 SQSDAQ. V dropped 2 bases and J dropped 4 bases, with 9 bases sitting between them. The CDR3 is CASSLTEGYNEQFF. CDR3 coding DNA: TGTGCCAGCAGCTTAACCGAGGGGTACAATGAGCAGTTCTTC.

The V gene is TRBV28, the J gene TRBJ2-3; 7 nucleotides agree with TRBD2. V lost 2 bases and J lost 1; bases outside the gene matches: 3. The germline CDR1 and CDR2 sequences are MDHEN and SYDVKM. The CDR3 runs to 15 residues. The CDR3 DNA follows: TGTGCCAGCAGTTTACGGCTAGCGGGCACAGATACGCAGTATTTT. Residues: CASSLRLAGTDTQYF.

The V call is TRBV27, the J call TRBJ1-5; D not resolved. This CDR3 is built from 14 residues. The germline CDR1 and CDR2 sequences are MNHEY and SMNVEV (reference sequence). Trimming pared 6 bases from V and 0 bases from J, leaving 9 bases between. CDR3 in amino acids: CASRARASNQPQHF. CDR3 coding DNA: TGTGCCAGCAGAGCTAGGGCTAGCAATCAGCCCCAGCATTTT.

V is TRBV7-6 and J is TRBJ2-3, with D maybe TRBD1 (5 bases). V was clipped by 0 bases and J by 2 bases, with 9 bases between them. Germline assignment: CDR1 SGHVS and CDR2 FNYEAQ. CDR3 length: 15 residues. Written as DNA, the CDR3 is TGTGCCAGCAGCTTAGCTGCAGGGCACACAGATACGCAGTATTTT. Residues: CASSLAAGHTDTQYF.

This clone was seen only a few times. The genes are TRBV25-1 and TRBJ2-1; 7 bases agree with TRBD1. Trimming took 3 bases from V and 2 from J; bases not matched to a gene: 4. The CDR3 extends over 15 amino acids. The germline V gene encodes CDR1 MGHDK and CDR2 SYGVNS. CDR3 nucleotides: TGTGCCAGCAGTGACGGCCAGGGGGCCTACAATGAGCAGTTCTTC. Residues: CASSDGQGAYNEQFF.

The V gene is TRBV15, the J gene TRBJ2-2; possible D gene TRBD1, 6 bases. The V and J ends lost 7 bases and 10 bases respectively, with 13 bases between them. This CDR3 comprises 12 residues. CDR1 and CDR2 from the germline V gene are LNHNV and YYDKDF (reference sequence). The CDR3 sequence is CATKQGPEELFF. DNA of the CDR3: TGTGCCACCAAACAGGGACCGGAGGAGCTGTTTTTT.

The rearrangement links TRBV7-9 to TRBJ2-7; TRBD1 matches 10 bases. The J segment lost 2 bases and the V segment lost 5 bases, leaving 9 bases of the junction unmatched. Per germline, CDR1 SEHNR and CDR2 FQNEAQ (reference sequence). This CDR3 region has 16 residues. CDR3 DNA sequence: TGTGCCAGCAGCCCGCGGGACAGGGGAGGGGCCTACGAGCAGTACTTC. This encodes CASSPRDRGGAYEQYF.

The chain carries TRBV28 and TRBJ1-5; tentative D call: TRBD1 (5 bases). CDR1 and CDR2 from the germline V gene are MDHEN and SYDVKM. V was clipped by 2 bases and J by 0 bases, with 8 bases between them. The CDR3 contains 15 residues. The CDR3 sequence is CASSLPGSSNQPQHF. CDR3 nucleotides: TGTGCCAGCAGTTTACCAGGGAGTAGCAATCAGCCCCAGCATTTT. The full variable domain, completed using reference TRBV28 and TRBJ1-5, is DVKVTQSSRYLVKRTGEKVFLECVQDMDHENMFWYRQDPGLGLRLIYFSYDVKMKEKGDIPEGYSVSREKKERFSLILESASTNQTSMYLCASSLPGSSNQPQHFGDGTRLSIL.

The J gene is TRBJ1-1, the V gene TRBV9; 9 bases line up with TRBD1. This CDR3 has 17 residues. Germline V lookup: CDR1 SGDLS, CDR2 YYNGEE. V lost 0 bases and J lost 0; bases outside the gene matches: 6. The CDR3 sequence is CASSVVPGQGMNTEAFF. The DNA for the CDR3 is TGTGCCAGCAGCGTAGTCCCGGGACAGGGAATGAACACTGAAGCTTTCTTT.

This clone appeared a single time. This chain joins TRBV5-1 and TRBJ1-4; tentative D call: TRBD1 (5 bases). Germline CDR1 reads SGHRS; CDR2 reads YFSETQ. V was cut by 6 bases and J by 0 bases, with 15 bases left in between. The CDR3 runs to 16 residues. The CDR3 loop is CASKVKGTATNEKLFF. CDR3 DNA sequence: TGCGCCAGCAAAGTTAAGGGGACGGCAACTAATGAAAAACTGTTTTTT.

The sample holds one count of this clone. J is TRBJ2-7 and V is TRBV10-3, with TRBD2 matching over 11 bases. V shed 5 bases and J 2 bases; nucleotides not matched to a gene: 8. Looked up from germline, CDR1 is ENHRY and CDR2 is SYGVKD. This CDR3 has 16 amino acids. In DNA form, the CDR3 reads TGTGCCATCAGTCATGTGACTAGCGGGACAACCTACGAGCAGTACTTC. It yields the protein CAISHVTSGTTYEQYF.

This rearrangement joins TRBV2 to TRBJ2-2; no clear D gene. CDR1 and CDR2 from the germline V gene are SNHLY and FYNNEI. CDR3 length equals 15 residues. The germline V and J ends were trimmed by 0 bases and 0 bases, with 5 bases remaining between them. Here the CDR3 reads CASSEAISNTGELFF. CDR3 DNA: TGTGCCAGCAGTGAAGCCATATCGAACACCGGGGAGCTGTTTTTT.